The next 9 T cell receptor beta chains were all read from a single sample in a study of T-cell reconstitution after alpha-beta-depleted transplantation in children. Unique molecular identifiers were incorporated when the TCRbeta library was constructed. TCRdb re-analysed the PCR reads in MiXCR, keeping a single row per CDR3 protein. The data show tens of thousands of distinct CDR3 sequences, 7.3% seen once. Specimen: PBMCs from the stem cell graft donor, collected from the stem cell graft. These receptor sequences come from a human donor who donated a stem cell graft to a child with acute lymphoblastic leukemia.

This clonotype came up a few times. The chain links TRBV27 to TRBJ1-2; no definite D call. Deletions cut 5 bases from V and 8 bases from J, with 18 bases between. The CDR3 is made up of 14 amino acids. CDR1 and CDR2 (germline): MNHEY, SMNVEV (reference sequence). The CDR3 DNA is TGTGCCAGCAGTCCTCCTTGGGGAAGCGGGGGCTACACCTTC. This gives the protein CASSPPWGSGGYTF.

V is TRBV19 and J is TRBJ1-4; the D is unclear. The CDR3 sequence is 13 residues long. Germline CDR1 and CDR2: LNHDA and SQIVND (reference sequence). The V end lost 5 bases, the J end lost 3 bases, and 7 bases lay between the germline ends. DNA for the CDR3: TGTGCCAGTAGTGGAACGGCTAATGAAAAACTGTTTTTT. Protein: CASSGTANEKLFF.

This clonotype was seen more than once but under ten times. V usage is TRBV19 and J usage is TRBJ2-1; 9 nucleotides align to TRBD2. V was pared by 4 bases and J by 7 bases, with 5 bases of the junction left unmatched. This CDR3 comprises 14 residues. Germline CDR1 LNHDA, CDR2 SQIVND (reference sequence). CDR3 DNA: TGTGCCAGTAGTAGGGCGGGAGGGCCGAATGAGCAGTTCTTC. Translation: CASSRAGGPNEQFF.

In this sample, this clonotype turned up a few times. J is TRBJ2-2 and V is TRBV9, with a tentative D call TRBD2 (6 bases). Germline V gene lookup returns CDR1 SGDLS and CDR2 YYNGEE. With 3 bases removed from V and 3 bases from J, the gap between germline ends came to 18 bases. CDR3 length: 17 amino acids. The CDR3 DNA follows: TGTGCCAGCAGCGGTGGGGCCACCGGGAGTTACACCGGGGAGCTGTTTTTT. Translated: CASSGGATGSYTGELFF.

At least ten counts were recorded for this clonotype. The chain links TRBV11-2 to TRBJ2-3; 7 bases are a match to TRBD1. CDR1 SGHAT and CDR2 FQNNGV come from the germline V gene. The CDR3 consists of 13 residues. V shed 5 bases, J shed 5 bases, and the junction held 4 bases outside the gene matches. CDR3 residues: CASSLYRGDTQYF. CDR3 coding DNA: TGTGCCAGCAGCCTATACAGGGGAGATACGCAGTATTTT. Full variable domain (rest looked up from reference TRBV11-2 and TRBJ2-3): EAGVAQSPRYKIIEKRQSVAFWCNPISGHATLYWYQQILGQGPKLLIQFQNNGVVDDSQLPKDRFSAERLKGVDSTLKIQPAKLEDSAVYLCASSLYRGDTQYFGPGTRLTVL.

This chain joins TRBV28 and TRBJ2-7; TRBD1 agrees at 9 bases. V was clipped by 5 bases and J by 3 bases; unmatched bases: 5. This CDR3 is 14 amino acids long. The germline V gene encodes CDR1 MDHEN and CDR2 SYDVKM. The CDR3 DNA follows: TGTGCCAGCAGTACCTCGACAGGGGGCTACGAGCAGTACTTC. It is translated as CASSTSTGGYEQYF. Combining the CDR3 with reference TRBV28 and TRBJ2-7 gives the whole variable domain DVKVTQSSRYLVKRTGEKVFLECVQDMDHENMFWYRQDPGLGLRLIYFSYDVKMKEKGDIPEGYSVSREKKERFSLILESASTNQTSMYLCASSTSTGGYEQYFGPGTRLTVT.

In this sample, this clonotype turned up a few times. The chain joins TRBV6-1 to TRBJ1-5; TRBD1 agrees at 11 bases. This CDR3 is built from 17 residues. CDR1 is MNHNS, CDR2 SASEGT, per germline. Unmatched junction bases numbered 6, after V lost 5 bases and J lost 0 bases. The DNA for the CDR3 is TGTGCCAGCAGTCCCCGGACAGGGGGCCATAGCAATCAGCCCCAGCATTTT. Its protein product is CASSPRTGGHSNQPQHF.

This clonotype was detected ten times or more. DNA of the CDR3: TGTGCCAGCAGTTACTCTGGCAAACAGAAGGACACTGAAGCTTTCTTT. Amino acids: CASSYSGKQKDTEAFF. This chain uses TRBV6-5 with TRBJ1-1; the D is unclear. V dropped 0 bases and J dropped 3 bases, with 14 bases sitting between them. This CDR3 has 16 residues. CDR1 is MNHEY and CDR2 is SVGAGI in the germline V gene.

The chain has TRBV20-1 and TRBJ1-1, with a tentative D call TRBD1 (5 bases). Germline CDR1 reads DFQATT; CDR2 reads SNEGSKA (reference sequence). The CDR3 is 12 amino acids. Trimming stripped 3 bases from V and 7 bases from J, with 12 bases between. The DNA of the CDR3 is TGCAGTGCTAGGCTAGACAGAAATGAAGCTTTCTTT. Encoded protein: CSARLDRNEAFF.